This T cell receptor beta chain was obtained from a study of blood T cell repertoires in COVID-19. Methods used by the authors: Nucleated cell number was recorded as an estimate derived from reference gene primer amplification. Clones were read by immunoSEQ multiplex PCR, and TCRdb kept only the in-frame ones, dropping some. V and J calls plus clone size are reproduced from that table; the DNA served to infer D and trimming. The sample includes around 320,000 clones, approximately 89% of them seen just once. The CDR3 has 14 residues. Germline-derived CDR1 and CDR2 are MDHEN and SYDVKM. V was cut by 1 base and J by 1 base, with 7 bases left in between.

This sequence joins TRBV28 and TRBJ1-1; maybe TRBD1 (5 bases). The sequencing sample was made of peripheral blood. The receptor's source is a woman in her 30s who had recovered from COVID-19. This CDR3 is CASSLLGGNTEAFF. The CDR3 nucleotides read TGTGCCAGCAGTTTATTGGGGGGGAACACTGAAGCTTTCTTT.